These 19 T cell receptor beta chains came from one sample sequenced in a study of shared clonotypes between healthy human individuals. TCRdb's table, derived via immunoSEQ multiplex PCR, lists solely in-frame clones and lacks some. The sample yields about 2.3 million clones, approximately 90% seen once. Specimen: naive CD4+ T cells from PBMCs. Subset: CD45RA+ positively selected. Receptors were obtained from a man aged 18 to 30 in good health. Some clones in this sample may be carry-over from other donors' samples.

The V gene is TRBV9, the J gene TRBJ1-4, with D tentatively TRBD1 (5 bases). This CDR3 is built from 15 residues. The V gene lost 0 bases and the J gene lost 3 bases, with 9 bases spanning the gap. CDR1 is SGDLS and CDR2 is YYNGEE in the germline V gene. This CDR3 reads CASSVAGRANEKLFF. In DNA, the CDR3 is TGTGCCAGCAGCGTAGCGGGGCGTGCTAATGAAAAACTGTTTTTT.

This rearrangement joins TRBV29-1 to TRBJ2-5, with a weak D call TRBD2 (6 bases). V was pared by 3 bases and J by 2 bases, with 10 bases between. This CDR3 has 13 residues. CDR1 and CDR2 (germline): SQVTM, ANQGSEA. The CDR3 spells CSVEKTSQETQYF. As DNA, the CDR3 is TGCAGCGTTGAGAAGACTAGTCAAGAGACCCAGTACTTC.

The J gene is TRBJ2-7, the V gene TRBV28; no reliable D call. This CDR3 is 11 amino acids long. V shed 6 bases and J shed 11 bases, with 14 bases lying between them. From germline, CDR1 is MDHEN and CDR2 SYDVKM. This chain's CDR3 is CASSLTDQKYF. The CDR3, as DNA: TGTGCCAGCAGCCTAACAGACCAAAAGTACTTC.

J is TRBJ2-6 and V is TRBV28; the D is unclear. Germline V gene lookup returns CDR1 MDHEN and CDR2 SYDVKM. Between the trimmed V and J ends, which lost 2 bases and 4 bases, there was a span of 12 bases. This CDR3 is 16 amino acids long. This CDR3 reads CASSLGQTAGANVLTF. The CDR3 DNA reads as TGTGCCAGCAGTTTAGGGCAGACGGCCGGGGCCAACGTCCTGACTTTC.

This clone was recorded once. In DNA form, the CDR3 reads TGTGCCAGCAGCTTGGGACTATCGGGGGCCGGAGCTTTCTTT. Translated, it gives CASSLGLSGAGAFF. V gene TRBV5-6 combines with J gene TRBJ1-1; TRBD1 might be the D (6 bases). CDR3 size: 14 residues. CDR1 is SGHDT, CDR2 YYEEEE, per germline. The ends were cut back, 0 bases at V and 10 bases at J, with 16 bases in the middle. Together with reference TRBV5-6 and TRBJ1-1, the CDR3 gives the full variable domain: DAGVTQSPTHLIKTRGQQVTLRCSPKSGHDTVSWYQQALGQGPQFIFQYYEEEERQRGNFPDRFSGHQFPNYSSELNVNALLLGDSALYLCASSLGLSGAGAFFGQGTRLTVV.

The genes are TRBV18 and TRBJ1-1, with D possibly matching TRBD1 (5 bases). Germline V CDR1 and CDR2: KGHSH, LQKENI. The CDR3 has 15 residues. V lost 4 bases to trimming and J lost 1 base, with 13 bases between them. The CDR3 spells CASSLGRIGNTEAFF. The DNA of the CDR3 is TGTGCCAGCTCACTGGGGCGGATCGGGAACACTGAAGCTTTCTTT. Full variable domain (rest looked up from reference TRBV18 and TRBJ1-1): NAGVMQNPRHLVRRRGQEARLRCSPMKGHSHVYWYRQLPEEGLKFMVYLQKENIIDESGMPKERFSAEFPKEGPSILRIQQVVRGDSAAYFCASSLGRIGNTEAFFGQGTRLTVV.

The J gene is TRBJ2-6, the V gene TRBV19, with 9 bases fitting TRBD1. V was clipped by 11 bases and J by 2 bases; unmatched bases: 7. This CDR3 is 15 amino acids long. CDR1 LNHDA and CDR2 SQIVND come from the germline V gene (reference sequence). The CDR3 sequence: CAGGTGSAGANVLTF. CDR3 nucleotide sequence: TGTGCCGGAGGGACAGGGTCGGCTGGGGCCAACGTCCTGACTTTC.

V and J are TRBV30 and TRBJ2-5, with no clear D. The CDR3 spans 13 residues. The germline CDR1 and CDR2 sequences are GTSNPN and SVGIG (reference sequence). The V end was cut by 3 bases, the J end by 1 base, with 9 bases between. For the CDR3, the DNA is TGTGCCTGGAGGGATCAAGGCCAAGAGACCCAGTACTTC. Translated, it gives CAWRDQGQETQYF. The full variable domain, with the rest looked up from reference TRBV30 and TRBJ2-5, is SQTIHQWPATLVQPVGSPLSLECTVEGTSNPNLYWYRQAAGRGLQLLFYSVGIGQISSEVPQNLSASRPQDRQFILSSKKLLLSDSGFYLCAWRDQGQETQYFGPGTRLLVL.

The gene calls are TRBV5-8 and TRBJ1-5; D possibly corresponds to TRBD1 (5 bases). The CDR3 is 13 amino acids. Germline values: CDR1 SGHTS, CDR2 YDEGEE. The V end lost 4 bases, the J end lost 9 bases, and 14 bases lay between the germline ends. CDR3 residues: CASSAGPQGPQHF. The CDR3 region has the DNA TGTGCCAGCAGCGCAGGGCCCCAGGGGCCCCAGCATTTT.

The rearrangement joins TRBV27 to TRBJ2-5; possible D gene TRBD2, 6 bases. Germline V gene sequence: CDR1 MNHEY, CDR2 SMNVEV (reference sequence). The CDR3 is 17 amino acids. The V end lost 5 bases, the J end lost 4 bases, and 23 bases lay between the germline ends. Here the CDR3 DNA reads TGTGCCAGCAGTCCCCTGTTTCTTGCGGGAAGGGTAGAGACCCAGTACTTC. Residues: CASSPLFLAGRVETQYF.

The rearrangement joins TRBV7-9 to TRBJ1-6, with 7 bases lining up with TRBD1. Germline V gene data show CDR1 as SEHNR and CDR2 as FQNEAQ (reference sequence). Trimming at V came to 1 base and at J to 7 bases, leaving 13 bases not matched to a gene. The CDR3 covers 18 residues. Here the CDR3 reads CASSLDRTGTAGNSPLHF. For the CDR3, the DNA is TGTGCCAGCAGCTTAGACCGGACCGGGACAGCCGGAAATTCACCCCTCCACTTT.

The chain couples TRBV6-6 to TRBJ2-1, with 8 bases matching TRBD1. The CDR3 extends over 14 amino acids. Germline trimming cut 0 bases from V and 7 bases from J; bases unmatched to any gene: 2. Looked up from germline, CDR1 is MNHNY and CDR2 is SVGAGI (reference sequence). The CDR3 nucleotides are TGTGCCAGCAGTTACTCGTACAGGGGGAATGAGCAGTTCTTC. Translated, it gives CASSYSYRGNEQFF.

The V call is TRBV28, the J call TRBJ1-5; D might be TRBD1 (6 bases). Germline CDR1 and CDR2: MDHEN and SYDVKM. V dropped 7 bases and J dropped 0 bases, with 13 bases sitting between them. The CDR3 runs 15 residues. The CDR3 region has the DNA TGTGCCAGCACCCAGCAGGGGTTTAGCAATCAGCCCCAGCATTTT. Amino acid sequence: CASTQQGFSNQPQHF.

The V gene is TRBV6-1, the J gene TRBJ1-1, with D possibly being TRBD1 (6 bases). This CDR3 region has 13 residues. V dropped 2 bases and J dropped 5 bases, with 9 bases sitting between them. Germline CDR1 and CDR2: MNHNS and SASEGT. CDR3 region: CASSERGWTEAFF. CDR3 nucleotide sequence: TGTGCCAGCAGTGAAAGGGGGTGGACTGAAGCTTTCTTT.

The V call is TRBV12-5, the J call TRBJ2-5, with 11 positions matching TRBD2. Germline trimming cut 4 bases from V and 5 bases from J; bases unmatched to any gene: 9. The CDR3 runs 16 residues. The germline gives CDR1 LGHNT, CDR2 FRNRAP. The CDR3 DNA reads as TGTGCTAGTGGTTCGGGCGTACTAGCGGGAGATGAGACCCAGTACTTC. As protein: CASGSGVLAGDETQYF.

This chain links TRBV6-5 with TRBJ2-4; D is unclear. CDR1 is MNHEY and CDR2 is SVGAGI in the germline V gene. V lost 7 bases and J 1 base, leaving 8 bases between the germline ends. The CDR3 is 13 residues long. The CDR3 bases are TGTGCCAGCACTGGCAGTGCCAAAAACATTCAGTACTTC. The encoded protein is CASTGSAKNIQYF.

The rearrangement links TRBV9 to TRBJ2-3; D is perhaps TRBD1 or TRBD2 (6 bases each). Trimming took off 3 bases at V and 3 bases at J, with 11 bases between the two ends. The CDR3 loop spans 14 amino acids. Looked up from germline, CDR1 is SGDLS and CDR2 is YYNGEE. The CDR3 protein is CASSATGRTDTQYF. Written as DNA, the CDR3 is TGTGCCAGCAGCGCCACAGGGAGGACAGATACGCAGTATTTT. Full variable domain (remainder filled in from reference TRBV9 and TRBJ2-3): DSGVTQTPKHLITATGQRVTLRCSPRSGDLSVYWYQQSLDQGLQFLIQYYNGEERAKGNILERFSAQQFPDLHSELNLSSLELGDSALYFCASSATGRTDTQYFGPGTRLTVL.

This clone was detected once. V is TRBV4-2 and J is TRBJ1-4; a weak D match, TRBD1 (5 bases). In germline, CDR1 is LGHNA, CDR2 YNFKEQ. V lost 1 base and J lost 0, with 12 bases in between. The CDR3 has 17 amino acids. CDR3 DNA: TGTGCCAGCAGCCAAGTAGGGGAAGGCTCAACTAATGAAAAACTGTTTTTT. Amino acids: CASSQVGEGSTNEKLFF.

V is TRBV28 and J is TRBJ2-1; 9 positions match TRBD1. This CDR3 has 15 residues. The V gene's germline CDR1 is MDHEN and CDR2 SYDVKM. V gave up 7 bases and J gave up 4 bases; unmatched junction bases: 8. The CDR3, as DNA: TGTGCCAGCAAAGGTCGGGACAGGGTTTACAATGAGCAGTTCTTC. Translation: CASKGRDRVYNEQFF.